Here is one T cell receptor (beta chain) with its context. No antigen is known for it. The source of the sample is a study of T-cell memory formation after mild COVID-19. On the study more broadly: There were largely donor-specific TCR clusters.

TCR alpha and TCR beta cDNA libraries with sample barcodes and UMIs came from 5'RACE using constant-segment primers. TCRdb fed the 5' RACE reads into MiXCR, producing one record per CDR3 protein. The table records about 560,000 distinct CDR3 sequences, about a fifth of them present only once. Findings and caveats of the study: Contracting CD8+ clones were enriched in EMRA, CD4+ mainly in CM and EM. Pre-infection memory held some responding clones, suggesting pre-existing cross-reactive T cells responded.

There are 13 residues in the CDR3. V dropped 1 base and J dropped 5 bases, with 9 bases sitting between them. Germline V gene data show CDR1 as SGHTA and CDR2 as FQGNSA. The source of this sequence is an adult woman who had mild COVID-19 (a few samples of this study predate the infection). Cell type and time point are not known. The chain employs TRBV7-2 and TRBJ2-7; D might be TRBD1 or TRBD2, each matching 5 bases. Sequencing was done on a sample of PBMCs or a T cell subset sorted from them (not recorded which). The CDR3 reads CASSLGLGDEQYF. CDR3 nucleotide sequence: TGTGCCAGCAGCTTAGGGCTGGGGGACGAGCAGTACTTC.